This is a list of T cell receptor beta chains from one sample in a study of control samples from healthy donors and cancer patients. TCRdb's copy holds only in-frame clones and misses some; the assay was immunoSEQ multiplex PCR. The sample has 85,000 to 120,000 clones, around 92% seen once. Sequencing used blood. The receptors were sampled from a woman aged 18-29 years in good health. Both conserved end residues are part of each CDR3. The D gene is left open where the match is weak. The listing skips clone size in some rows; elsewhere it reads once, few, many or a size class.

CASSLRLSGELFF | TGTGCCAGCAGTTTACGGCTCAGCGGGGAGCTGTTTTTT | TRBV12-3/TRBV12-4 | - | TRBJ2-2 | -
CASSPTGGGFAEAFF | TGTGCCAGCAGCCCGACAGGGGGCGGATTCGCTGAAGCTTTCTTT | TRBV14 | - | TRBJ1-1 | TRBD1
CASTFRKLLAGLGTGELFF | TGTGCCAGCACGTTCCGCAAACTTCTAGCGGGACTTGGTACCGGGGAGCTGTTTTTT | TRBV2 | - | TRBJ2-2 | TRBD2
CASRGTGGPQPQHF | TGTGCCAGTAGGGGGACGGGCGGGCCTCAGCCCCAGCATTTT | TRBV19 | - | TRBJ1-5 | -
CASSLIGPGAGDTEAFF | TGTGCCAGCAGTTTAATAGGGCCAGGCGCGGGAGACACTGAAGCTTTCTTT | TRBV28 | - | TRBJ1-1 | -
CASSWGLAGLPYEQYF | TGTGCCAGTTCGTGGGGACTAGCGGGGCTTCCCTACGAGCAGTACTTC | TRBV19 | - | TRBJ2-7 | TRBD2
CASSLQPGLEYNEQFF | TGTGCCAGCAGCTTACAGCCGGGACTAGAGTACAATGAGCAGTTCTTC | TRBV11-2 | - | TRBJ2-1 | TRBD2
CASSFGTENSPLHF | TGTGCCAGCAGTTTTGGGACAGAGAATTCACCCCTCCACTTT | TRBV27 | once | TRBJ1-6 | TRBD1
CASSLVPLWDTIYF | TGTGCCAGCAGCTTAGTGCCCCTTTGGGACACCATATATTTT | TRBV11-2 | - | TRBJ1-3 | -
CASSPRPAGTYNEQFF | TGTGCCAGCAGCCCGAGGCCGGCGGGAACTTACAATGAGCAGTTCTTC | TRBV7-2 | - | TRBJ2-1 | -
CASNRGAGELFF | TGTGCCAGCAATCGGGGTGCCGGGGAGCTGTTTTTT | TRBV27 | - | TRBJ2-2 | -
CASSHASMNEQFF | TGCGCCAGCAGCCACGCTTCCATGAATGAGCAGTTCTTC | TRBV23-1 | once | TRBJ2-1 | -
CASSPGDGLYEQYF | TGTGCCAGCAGCCCCGGGGACGGCCTCTACGAGCAGTACTTC | TRBV11-3 | - | TRBJ2-7 | -
CASLRGDGNEQYF | TGTGCCAGCCTGCGGGGGGACGGGAACGAGCAGTACTTC | TRBV6-1 | - | TRBJ2-7 | TRBD2
CASSQGLSWGYTF | TGTGCCAGCAGCCAAGGTCTTTCATGGGGCTACACCTTC | TRBV3-1/TRBV3-2 | once | TRBJ1-2 | -
CASSSSGREYNEQFF | TGCGCCAGCAGCAGTAGCGGGAGAGAATACAATGAGCAGTTCTTC | TRBV5-1 | - | TRBJ2-1 | TRBD2
CSVRLIPGEKLFF | TGCAGCGTACGGCTCATACCAGGTGAAAAACTGTTTTTT | TRBV29-1 | - | TRBJ1-4 | -
CASSFRAGGPDTQYF | TGTGCCAGCAGCTTCAGAGCGGGGGGCCCAGATACGCAGTATTTT | TRBV5-4 | - | TRBJ2-3 | TRBD2
CASSIMTGGAEEQYF | TGTGCCAGCAGCATCATGACAGGGGGCGCGGAGGAGCAGTACTTC | TRBV9 | - | TRBJ2-7 | TRBD1
CASSAGLAGGELFF | TGTGCCAGCTCAGCCGGACTAGCGGGCGGGGAGCTGTTTTTT | TRBV18 | - | TRBJ2-2 | TRBD2
CARSFSKGDTEAFF | TGTGCCAGAAGCTTCAGTAAGGGGGACACTGAAGCTTTCTTT | TRBV5-3 | - | TRBJ1-1 | -
CASSQVGITGTTLTDTQYF | TGCGCCAGCAGCCAAGTCGGGATTACCGGGACTACACTCACAGATACGCAGTATTTT | TRBV4-1 | - | TRBJ2-3 | TRBD2
CASSWPGSSYEQYF | TGTGCCAGCAGCTGGCCCGGGTCTTCCTACGAGCAGTACTTC | TRBV11-3 | - | TRBJ2-7 | -
CASSIVSDRGRNTEAFF | TGTGCCAGTAGTATAGTTAGTGACAGGGGAAGAAACACTGAAGCTTTCTTT | TRBV19 | - | TRBJ1-1 | TRBD1
CASRQTGFYGYTF | TGTGCCAGTAGGCAGACAGGGTTCTATGGCTACACCTTC | TRBV19 | - | TRBJ1-2 | TRBD1
CASTGWSSGNTIYF | TGTGCCAGCACGGGCTGGAGCTCTGGAAACACCATATATTTT | TRBV13 | - | TRBJ1-3 | -
CASSATLGQPQHF | TGTGCCAGCAGTGCCACCCTAGGTCAGCCCCAGCATTTT | TRBV6-4 | - | TRBJ1-5 | -
CASTRAGEQYF | TGTGCCAGCACCCGAGCCGGAGAGCAGTACTTC | TRBV11-3 | - | TRBJ2-7 | -
CAWSLRGPAFF | TGTGCCTGGAGTCTTCGAGGGCCAGCTTTCTTT | TRBV30 | - | TRBJ1-1 | -
CASTTVTGDEQFF | TGTGCCAGCACCACGGTCACAGGGGATGAGCAGTTCTTC | TRBV16 | - | TRBJ2-1 | TRBD1
CASSYRGTFGNQPQHF | TGTGCCAGCAGTTACAGGGGGACATTTGGCAATCAGCCCCAGCATTTT | TRBV6-2/TRBV6-3 | - | TRBJ1-5 | -